What follows is one T cell receptor beta chain and its context. Its specificity is not known. The CDR3 spans 16 residues. CDR1 SGDLS and CDR2 YYNGEE come from the germline V gene. V lost 4 bases to trimming and J lost 0 bases, with 11 bases between them. This sample is part of a study of radiotherapy plus CTLA-4 blockade in lung cancer. Study information: Disease control was present in 31% of patients, and objective responses in under 20%. Study observations and caveats: Reported findings show early blood T cell clone dynamics, with interferon-beta, best predicted response. Blood saw expansion of tumor-derived TCR clones after radiotherapy plus ipilimumab.

Focal radiation with ipilimumab CTLA-4 blockade was given to patients with chemo-refractory metastatic non-small-cell lung cancer. Libraries were prepared by immunoSEQ multiplex PCR; TCRdb keeps only in-frame clonotypes and omits some of them. The sample shows 85,000 to 130,000 clones, under 90% of them seen only once. This clonotype was obtained from a human donor with non-small cell lung cancer that progressed on radiotherapy plus ipilimumab. Some clones in this sample may be carry-over from other donors' samples. The J gene is TRBJ1-6, the V gene TRBV9; perhaps TRBD1 as D (5 bases). Material: peripheral blood, obtained from a patient treated with radiotherapy plus ipilimumab. In nucleotides, the CDR3 is TGTGCCAGCAGCTCCCGACAGAGCTCCTATAATTCACCCCTCCACTTT. Residues: CASSSRQSSYNSPLHF.